The entry that follows covers one T cell receptor beta chain sequence. Antigen: not known. A much larger clone sits a single nucleotide away, making a read error possible. Template material for amplifying TCR beta CDR3 regions consisted of RNA transcripts. Carried out on the TCR CDR3, a first-round RT-PCR used the HTBI primer set. TCRdb re-called the multiplex PCR reads with MiXCR, one entry per CDR3 protein. The table has 620,000 or so distinct CDR3 sequences, more than 14% seen once. Exclusion criteria comprised uncontrolled infection, other autoimmune disease, pregnancy or lactation. PBMCs were collected from an approximately 9.5 ml volume of fresh peripheral blood. This entry belongs to a study of T cells in Graves' hyperthyroidism and ophthalmopathy. The study, taken as a whole, reports: Most thyroid-expanded clonotypes above 0.001 were also found in blood.

The CDR3 extends over 14 amino acids. From germline, CDR1 is MNHEY and CDR2 SMNVEV (reference sequence). The gene calls are TRBV27 and TRBJ2-7; D tentatively fits TRBD1 or TRBD2 (5 bases each). This receptor was identified in a woman aged 45-60 years with Graves' ophthalmopathy. Source material: blood. DNA of the CDR3: TGTGCCTGCAGCCCTACCGGGACGACCTACGAGCAGTACTTC. This translates into CACSPTGTTYEQYF.